Presented here are 2 T cell receptor beta chains from one specimen sequenced in a study of T cells expressing NK-cell markers. TCRdb reworked the 5' RACE reads into one entry per CDR3 protein, no DNA. Reported are a few hundred thousand distinct CDR3 sequences; the ten largest clones contain 5% to 5.5%. The specimen sequenced was blood T cells: a sorted CD56 or NKG2C T cell subset, CD4+ or CD8+ T cells, or bulk PBMC T cells (not recorded which). These receptors were taken from a man aged 18 to 69 in good health.

The chain couples TRBV20-1 to TRBJ1-2; the TRBD1 assignment by TCRdb is unverifiable without DNA. The CDR3 contains 13 residues. Germline V CDR1 and CDR2: DFQATT, SNEGSKA (reference sequence). CDR3 residues: CRVRAPGDYGYTF.

The chain employs TRBV28 and TRBJ2-4; there is no DNA to check the TCRdb D call of TRBD2. The CDR3 runs to 15 residues. Germline V gene data show CDR1 as MDHEN and CDR2 as SYDVKM. CDR3 region: CASSLYSAAKNIQYF.